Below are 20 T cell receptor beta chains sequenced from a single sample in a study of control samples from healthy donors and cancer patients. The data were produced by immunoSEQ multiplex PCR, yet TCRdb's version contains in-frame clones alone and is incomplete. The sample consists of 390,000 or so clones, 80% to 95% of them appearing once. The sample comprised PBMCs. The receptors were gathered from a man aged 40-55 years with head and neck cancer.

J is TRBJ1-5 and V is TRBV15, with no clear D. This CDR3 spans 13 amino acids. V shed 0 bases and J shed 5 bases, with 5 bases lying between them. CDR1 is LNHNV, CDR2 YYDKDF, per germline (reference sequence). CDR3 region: CATSRDPYQPQHF. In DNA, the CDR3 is TGTGCCACCAGCAGAGATCCTTATCAGCCCCAGCATTTT.

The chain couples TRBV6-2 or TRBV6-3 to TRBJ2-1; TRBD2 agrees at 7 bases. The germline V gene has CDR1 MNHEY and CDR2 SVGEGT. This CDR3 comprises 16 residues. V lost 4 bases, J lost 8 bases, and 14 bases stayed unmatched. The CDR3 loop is CASSSTKRGPFDEQFF. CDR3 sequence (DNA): TGTGCCAGCAGTTCCACAAAGCGGGGACCCTTCGATGAGCAGTTCTTC.

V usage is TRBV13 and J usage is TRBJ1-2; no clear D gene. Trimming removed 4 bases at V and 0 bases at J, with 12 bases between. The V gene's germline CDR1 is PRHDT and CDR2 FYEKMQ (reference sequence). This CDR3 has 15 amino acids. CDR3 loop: CASSSIAGANYGYTF. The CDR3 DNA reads TGTGCCAGCAGCTCCATCGCGGGCGCTAACTATGGCTACACCTTC. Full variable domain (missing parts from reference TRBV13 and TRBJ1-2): AAGVIQSPRHLIKEKRETATLKCYPIPRHDTVYWYQQGPGQDPQFLISFYEKMQSDKGSIPDRFSAQQFSDYHSELNMSSLELGDSALYFCASSSIAGANYGYTFGSGTRLTVV.

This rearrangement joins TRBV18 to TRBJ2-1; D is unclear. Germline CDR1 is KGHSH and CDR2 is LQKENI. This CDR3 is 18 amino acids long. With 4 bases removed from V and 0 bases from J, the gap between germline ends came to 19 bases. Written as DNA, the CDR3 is TGTGCCAGCTCACGAACCCTATCTGGCCAGAGCTCCTACAATGAGCAGTTCTTC. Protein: CASSRTLSGQSSYNEQFF. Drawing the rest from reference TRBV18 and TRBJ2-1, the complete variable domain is NAGVMQNPRHLVRRRGQEARLRCSPMKGHSHVYWYRQLPEEGLKFMVYLQKENIIDESGMPKERFSAEFPKEGPSILRIQQVVRGDSAAYFCASSRTLSGQSSYNEQFFGPGTRLTVL.

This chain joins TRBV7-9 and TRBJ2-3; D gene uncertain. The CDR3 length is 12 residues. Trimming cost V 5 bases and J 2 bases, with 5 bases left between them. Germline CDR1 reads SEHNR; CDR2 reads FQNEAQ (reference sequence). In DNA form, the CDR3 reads TGTGCCAGCAGCCCTTTCACAGATACGCAGTATTTT. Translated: CASSPFTDTQYF.

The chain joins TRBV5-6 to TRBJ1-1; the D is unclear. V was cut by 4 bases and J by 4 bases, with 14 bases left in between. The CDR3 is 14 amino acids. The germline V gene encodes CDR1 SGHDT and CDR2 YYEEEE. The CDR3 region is CASSLRSGITEAFF. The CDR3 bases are TGTGCCAGCAGCCTACGGTCGGGGATCACTGAAGCTTTCTTT.

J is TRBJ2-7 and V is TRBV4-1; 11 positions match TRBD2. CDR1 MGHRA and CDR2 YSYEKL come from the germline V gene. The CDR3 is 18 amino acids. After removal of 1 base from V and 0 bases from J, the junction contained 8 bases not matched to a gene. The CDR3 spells CASSQGRLAGGSSYEQYF. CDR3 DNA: TGCGCCAGCAGCCAAGGAAGGTTAGCGGGGGGGAGCTCCTACGAGCAGTACTTC.

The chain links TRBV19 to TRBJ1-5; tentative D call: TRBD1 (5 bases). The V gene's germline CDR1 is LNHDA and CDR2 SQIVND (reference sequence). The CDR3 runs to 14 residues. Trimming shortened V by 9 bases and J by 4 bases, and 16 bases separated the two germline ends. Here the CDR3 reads CASRDRSLNQPQHF. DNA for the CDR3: TGTGCCAGCCGGGACCGATCATTAAATCAGCCCCAGCATTTT. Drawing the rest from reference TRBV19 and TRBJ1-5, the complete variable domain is DGGITQSPKYLFRKEGQNVTLSCEQNLNHDAMYWYRQDPGQGLRLIYYSQIVNDFQKGDIAEGYSVSREKKESFPLTVTSAQKNPTAFYLCASRDRSLNQPQHFGDGTRLSIL.

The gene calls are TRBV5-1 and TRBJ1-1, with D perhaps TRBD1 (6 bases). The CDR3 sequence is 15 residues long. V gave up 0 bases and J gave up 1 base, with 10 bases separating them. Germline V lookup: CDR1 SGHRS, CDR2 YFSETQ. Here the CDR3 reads CASSLVGGTNTEAFF. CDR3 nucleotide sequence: TGCGCCAGCAGCTTGGTCGGGGGCACGAACACTGAAGCTTTCTTT. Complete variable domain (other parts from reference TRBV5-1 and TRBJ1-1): KAGVTQTPRYLIKTRGQQVTLSCSPISGHRSVSWYQQTPGQGLQFLFEYFSETQRNKGNFPGRFSGRQFSNSRSEMNVSTLELGDSALYLCASSLVGGTNTEAFFGQGTRLTVV.

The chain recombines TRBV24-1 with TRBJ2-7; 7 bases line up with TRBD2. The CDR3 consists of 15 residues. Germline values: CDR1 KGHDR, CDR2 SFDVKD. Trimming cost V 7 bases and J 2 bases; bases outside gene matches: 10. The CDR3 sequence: CATRIVGEGTYEQYF. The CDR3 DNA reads TGTGCCACCAGAATCGTCGGGGAGGGTACCTACGAGCAGTACTTC.

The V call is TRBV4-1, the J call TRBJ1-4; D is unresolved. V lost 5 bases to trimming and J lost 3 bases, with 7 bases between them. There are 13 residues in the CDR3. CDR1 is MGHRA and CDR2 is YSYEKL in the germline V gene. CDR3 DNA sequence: TGCGCCAGCAGCAGGCAACCTAATGAAAAACTGTTTTTT. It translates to CASSRQPNEKLFF.

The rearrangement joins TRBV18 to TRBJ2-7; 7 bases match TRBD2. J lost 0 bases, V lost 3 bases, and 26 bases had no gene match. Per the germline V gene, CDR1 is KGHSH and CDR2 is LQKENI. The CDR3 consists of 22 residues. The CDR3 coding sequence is TGTGCCAGCTCACCGGAAGAAACACCGGGACTAACTGAAGTGGCCCTCTCCTACGAGCAGTACTTC. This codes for CASSPEETPGLTEVALSYEQYF.

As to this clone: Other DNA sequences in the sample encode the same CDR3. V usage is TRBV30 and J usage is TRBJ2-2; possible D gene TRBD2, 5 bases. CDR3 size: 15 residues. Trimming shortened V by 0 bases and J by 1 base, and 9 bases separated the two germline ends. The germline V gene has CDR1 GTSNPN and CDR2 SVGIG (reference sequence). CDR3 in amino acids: CAWSVGGLNTGELFF. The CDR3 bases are TGTGCCTGGAGTGTAGGCGGGCTGAACACCGGGGAGCTGTTTTTT.

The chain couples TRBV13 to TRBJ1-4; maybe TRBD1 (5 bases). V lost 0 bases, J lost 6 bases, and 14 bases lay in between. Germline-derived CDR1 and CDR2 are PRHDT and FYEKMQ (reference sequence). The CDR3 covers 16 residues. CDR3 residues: CASSLGRGGWDEKLFF. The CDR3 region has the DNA TGTGCCAGCAGCTTAGGCCGGGGGGGATGGGATGAAAAACTGTTTTTT.

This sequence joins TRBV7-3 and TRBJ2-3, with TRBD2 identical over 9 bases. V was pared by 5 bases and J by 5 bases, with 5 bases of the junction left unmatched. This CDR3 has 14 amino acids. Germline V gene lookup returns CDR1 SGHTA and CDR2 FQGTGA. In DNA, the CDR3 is TGTGCCAGCAGCAAGGGACTAGCAGGAGATACGCAGTATTTT. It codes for CASSKGLAGDTQYF.

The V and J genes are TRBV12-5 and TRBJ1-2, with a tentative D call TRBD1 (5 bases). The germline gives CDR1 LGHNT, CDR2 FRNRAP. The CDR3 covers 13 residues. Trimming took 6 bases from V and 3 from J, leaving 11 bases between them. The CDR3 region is CASGPGGYYGYTF. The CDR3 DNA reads TGTGCTAGTGGCCCGGGGGGGTACTATGGCTACACCTTC. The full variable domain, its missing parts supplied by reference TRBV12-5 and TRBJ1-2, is DARVTQTPRHKVTEMGQEVTMRCQPILGHNTVFWYRQTMMQGLELLAYFRNRAPLDDSGMPKDRFSAEMPDATLATLKIQPSEPRDSAVYFCASGPGGYYGYTFGSGTRLTVV.

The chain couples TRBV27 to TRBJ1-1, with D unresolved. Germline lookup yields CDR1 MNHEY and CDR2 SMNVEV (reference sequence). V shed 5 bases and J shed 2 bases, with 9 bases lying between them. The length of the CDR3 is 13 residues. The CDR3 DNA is TGTGCCAGCAGTAAAAGCAGTAACACTGAAGCTTTCTTT. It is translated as CASSKSSNTEAFF.

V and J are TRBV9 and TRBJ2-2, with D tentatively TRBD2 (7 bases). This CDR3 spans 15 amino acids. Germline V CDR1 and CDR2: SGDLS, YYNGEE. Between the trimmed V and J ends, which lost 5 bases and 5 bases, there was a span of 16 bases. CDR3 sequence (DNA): TGTGCCAGCAGTGACATGGGGAGGGGGACCGGGGAGCTGTTTTTT. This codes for CASSDMGRGTGELFF. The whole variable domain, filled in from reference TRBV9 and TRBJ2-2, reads DSGVTQTPKHLITATGQRVTLRCSPRSGDLSVYWYQQSLDQGLQFLIQYYNGEERAKGNILERFSAQQFPDLHSELNLSSLELGDSALYFCASSDMGRGTGELFFGEGSRLTVL.

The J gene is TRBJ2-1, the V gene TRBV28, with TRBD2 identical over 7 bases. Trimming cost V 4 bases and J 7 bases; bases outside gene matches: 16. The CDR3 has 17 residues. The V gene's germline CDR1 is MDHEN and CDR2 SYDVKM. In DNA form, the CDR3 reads TGTGCCAGCAGTTCCCCTCCCGGGCGGGAGAGGGAAAATGAGCAGTTCTTC. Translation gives CASSSPPGRERENEQFF.

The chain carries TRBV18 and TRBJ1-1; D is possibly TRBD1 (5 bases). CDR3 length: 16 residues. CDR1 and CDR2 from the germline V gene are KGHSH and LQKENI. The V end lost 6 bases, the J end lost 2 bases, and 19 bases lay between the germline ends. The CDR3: CASSQKADRENTEAFF. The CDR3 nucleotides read TGTGCCAGCTCTCAAAAGGCCGACAGAGAAAACACTGAAGCTTTCTTT.